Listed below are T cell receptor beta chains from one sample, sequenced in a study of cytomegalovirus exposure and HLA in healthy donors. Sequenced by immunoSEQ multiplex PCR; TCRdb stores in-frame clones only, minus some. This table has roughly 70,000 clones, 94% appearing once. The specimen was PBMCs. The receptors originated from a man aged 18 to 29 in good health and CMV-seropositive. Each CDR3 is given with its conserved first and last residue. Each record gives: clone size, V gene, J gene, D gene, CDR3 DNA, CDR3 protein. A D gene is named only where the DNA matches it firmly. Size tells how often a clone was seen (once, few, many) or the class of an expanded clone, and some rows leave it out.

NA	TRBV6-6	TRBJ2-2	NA	TGTGCCAGCCCTCTGGCCCAGAACACCGGGGAGCTGTTTTTT	CASPLAQNTGELFF
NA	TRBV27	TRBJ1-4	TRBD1	TGTGCCAGCAGTTTATCTGGGACAGGGTTTAAGCTGTTTTTT	CASSLSGTGFKLFF
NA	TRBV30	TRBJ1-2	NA	TGTGCCTGGAGCGGCGGATACTATGGCTACACCTTC	CAWSGGYYGYTF
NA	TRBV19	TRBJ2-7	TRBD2	TGTGCCAGTAGTATTAGCGGGAGTACTTACGAGCAGTACTTC	CASSISGSTYEQYF
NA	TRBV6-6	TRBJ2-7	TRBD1	TGTGCCACCTGGGACAGCTACGAGCAGTACTTC	CATWDSYEQYF
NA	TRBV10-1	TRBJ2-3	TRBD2	TGCGCCAGCAGTGAGGGACTAGCGGGAGGCACAGATACGCAGTATTTT	CASSEGLAGGTDTQYF
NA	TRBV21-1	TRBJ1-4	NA	TGTGCCAGCAGCAAACGATCCGAAGCTGAGGCAACTAATGAAAAACTGTTTTTT	CASSKRSEAEATNEKLFF
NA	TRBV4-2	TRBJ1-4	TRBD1	TGTGCCAGCAGCCCCAATACGGGACAGCTTAATGAAAAACTGTTTTTT	CASSPNTGQLNEKLFF
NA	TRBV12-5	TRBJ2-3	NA	TGTGCTAGTGGTTTGGCGTCTAGCACAGATACGCAGTATTTT	CASGLASSTDTQYF
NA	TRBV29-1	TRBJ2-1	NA	TGCAGCGTTTACCTAGTCTCCTACAATGAGCAGTTCTTC	CSVYLVSYNEQFF
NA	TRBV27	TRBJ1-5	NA	TGTGCCAGCAGTTTATCCGGCGGACAGCCCCAGCATTTT	CASSLSGGQPQHF
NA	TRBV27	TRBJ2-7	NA	TGTGCCAGCAGTTTATACCCAGGGTGGGGCGAGCAGTACTTC	CASSLYPGWGEQYF
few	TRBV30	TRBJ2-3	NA	TGTGCCTGGAGTGTGAGGGCAGATACGCAGTATTTT	CAWSVRADTQYF
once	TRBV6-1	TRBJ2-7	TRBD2	TGTGCCAGCACTAGCGGGAGGGCTGGTTCCTACGAGCAGTACTTC	CASTSGRAGSYEQYF
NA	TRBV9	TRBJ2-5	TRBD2	TGTGCCAGCACCCCCGTGGCTAGCGGAGCGCAAGAGACCCAGTACTTC	CASTPVASGAQETQYF
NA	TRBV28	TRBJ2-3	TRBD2	TGTGCGGCGGCGCGGGAGAATGCGGGCACAGATACGCAGTATTTT	CAAARENAGTDTQYF
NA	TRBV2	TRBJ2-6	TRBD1	TGTGCCAGCAGCTACAGGGGGGACCGCTCTGGGGCCAACGTCCTGACTTTC	CASSYRGDRSGANVLTF
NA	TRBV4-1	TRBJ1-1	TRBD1	TGCGCCAGCAGCCAGAGAGCCCGACAGGGGTTGGGCACTGAAGCTTTCTTT	CASSQRARQGLGTEAFF
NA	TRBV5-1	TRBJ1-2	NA	TGCGCCAGCAGCCCGGCGTTGGAGACGAAAAAGTATGGCTACACCTTC	CASSPALETKKYGYTF
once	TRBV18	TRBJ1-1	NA	TGTGCCAGCTCACCTTTCGGGGGAGAGAACACTGAAGCTTTCTTT	CASSPFGGENTEAFF
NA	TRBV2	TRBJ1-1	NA	TGTGCCAGAGGTGGGGGGATGGGCACTGAAGCTTTCTTT	CARGGGMGTEAFF
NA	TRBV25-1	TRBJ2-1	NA	TGTGCCAGCAGTTCCAACATACTAGGCTTTATAGGGAATGAGCAGTTCTTC	CASSSNILGFIGNEQFF
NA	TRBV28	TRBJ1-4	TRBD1	TGTGCCAGCGGGCGGACAGGGGGGGAAAAACTGTTTTTT	CASGRTGGEKLFF
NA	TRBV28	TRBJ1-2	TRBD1	TGTGCCAGCAGTTCAGGACAGGGGTCCTATGGCTACACCTTC	CASSSGQGSYGYTF
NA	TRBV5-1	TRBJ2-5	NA	TGCGCCAGCGCCCCCAGGGGACAAGAGACCCAGTACTTC	CASAPRGQETQYF
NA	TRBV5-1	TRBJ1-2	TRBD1	TGCGCCAGCAGCAATGGACAGGGGGTCTATGGCTACACCTTC	CASSNGQGVYGYTF
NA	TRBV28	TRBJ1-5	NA	TGTGCCAGCAGACAATTGCCGCGACAGTACAATCAGCCCCAGCATTTT	CASRQLPRQYNQPQHF
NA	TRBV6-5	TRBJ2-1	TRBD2	TGTGCCAGCAGGGGGGGACTAGCGGAAAGTGGGGAGCAGTTCTTC	CASRGGLAESGEQFF
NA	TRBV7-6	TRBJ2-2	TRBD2	TGTGCCAGCAGCTTAAGGAGGTTGGGGGGGCGACGAGCGGGAGCGAACACCGGGGAGCTGTTTTTT	CASSLRRLGGRRAGANTGELFF
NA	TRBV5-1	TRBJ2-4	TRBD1	TGCGCCAGCAGCTTGCAGACGGGACAGGCGAAAAACATTCAGTACTTC	CASSLQTGQAKNIQYF
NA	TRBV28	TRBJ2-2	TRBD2	TGTGCCAGCAGGGACGCCAGCGGGAGGGCCTTTTCGGGCGGGGAGCTGTTTTTT	CASRDASGRAFSGGELFF
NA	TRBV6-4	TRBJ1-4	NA	TGTGCCAGCAGTGACAGGGGTGATGAAAAACTGTTTTTT	CASSDRGDEKLFF
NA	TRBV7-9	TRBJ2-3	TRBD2	TGTGCCAGCAGCACTTCGACTAGCGGGAGGACAGATACGCAGTATTTT	CASSTSTSGRTDTQYF
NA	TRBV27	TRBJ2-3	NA	TGTGCCAGCAGCCTATCATTGGGGCCAGATACGCAGTATTTT	CASSLSLGPDTQYF
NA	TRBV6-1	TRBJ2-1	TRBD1	TGTGCCAGCAGTAGAGGGACAGTATACAATGAGCAGTTCTTC	CASSRGTVYNEQFF
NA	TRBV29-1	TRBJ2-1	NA	TGCAGCGTTTCCCACTCCTACAATGAGCAGTTCTTC	CSVSHSYNEQFF
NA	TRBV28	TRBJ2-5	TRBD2	TGTGCCAGCAGTTCCGCCGGGGGGATCGGGGAGACCCAGTACTTC	CASSSAGGIGETQYF
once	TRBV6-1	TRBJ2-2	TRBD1	TGTGCCAGCTTGGGACAGGTTGCCACCGGGGAGCTGTTTTTT	CASLGQVATGELFF
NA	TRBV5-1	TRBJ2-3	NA	TGCGCCAGCAGCCTCGAGGGCCGGGAGTATTTT	CASSLEGREYF
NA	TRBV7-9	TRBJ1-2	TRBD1	TGTGCCAGCAGCTGGAGAAGAGACAGGGCCGACTATGGCTACACCTTC	CASSWRRDRADYGYTF
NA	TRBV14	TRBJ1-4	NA	TGTGCCAGCAGCCAAGCCGGCAGGTTAAATGAAAAACTGTTTTTT	CASSQAGRLNEKLFF
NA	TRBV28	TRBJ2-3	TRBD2	TGTGCCAGCGGAGGCGGGAGGGAGACAGATACGCAGTATTTT	CASGGGRETDTQYF
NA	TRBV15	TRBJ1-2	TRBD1	TGTGCCACCAGCAGGGACAGGGGGCCTTCCTATGGCTACACCTTC	CATSRDRGPSYGYTF
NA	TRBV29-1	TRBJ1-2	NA	TGCAGCGTTGGGGAGGGAAACTATGGCTACACCTTC	CSVGEGNYGYTF
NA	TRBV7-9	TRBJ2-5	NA	TGTGCCAGCAGCTTAAGCCTAACGGAGACCCAGTACTTC	CASSLSLTETQYF
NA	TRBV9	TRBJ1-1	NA	TGTGCCAGCAGCGCTGGGGGGAAACCGAACACTGAAGCTTTCTTT	CASSAGGKPNTEAFF
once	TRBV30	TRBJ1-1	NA	TGTGCCTGGAGTCGACAGTGGGCCACTGAAGCTTTCTTT	CAWSRQWATEAFF
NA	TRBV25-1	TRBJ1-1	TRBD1	TGTGCCAGCTTTTCCGACAGGGCTTGCTTCTTT	CASFSDRACFF
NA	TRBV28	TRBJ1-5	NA	TGTGCCAGCGCCAGGGTTGGCGTACGCAATCAGCCCCAGCATTTT	CASARVGVRNQPQHF
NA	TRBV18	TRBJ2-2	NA	TGTGCCAGCTCACCACCGTTGTCGCTGGCCACCGGGGAGCTGTTTTTT	CASSPPLSLATGELFF
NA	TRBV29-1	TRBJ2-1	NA	TGCAGCGTTGTATCTGGACTCGGCTCCTACAATGAGCAGTTCTTC	CSVVSGLGSYNEQFF
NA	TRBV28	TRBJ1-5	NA	TGTGCCGTACAGGTGAGCAATCAGCCCCAGCATTTT	CAVQVSNQPQHF
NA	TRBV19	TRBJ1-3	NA	TGTGGCACGGGATCAGGAACTGGAAACACCATATATTTT	CGTGSGTGNTIYF
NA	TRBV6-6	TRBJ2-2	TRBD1	TGTGCCAGCAGTTACCCGGGACAGATTAACACCGGGGAGCTGTTTTTT	CASSYPGQINTGELFF
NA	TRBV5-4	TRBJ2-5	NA	TGTGCCAGCAGCTTCTGGGGGGTGACGGAGACCCAGTACTTC	CASSFWGVTETQYF
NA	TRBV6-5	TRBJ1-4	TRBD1	TGTGCCAGCAGTTACTCCAGGGGGGCGGGTGAAAAACTGTTTTTT	CASSYSRGAGEKLFF
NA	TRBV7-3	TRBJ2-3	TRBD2	TGTGCCAGCAGCTTAAGTATGGCTAGCGGGACTAAAGATACGCAGTATTTT	CASSLSMASGTKDTQYF
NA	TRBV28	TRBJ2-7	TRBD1	TGTGCCAGCAGTTCCCACCGGGACAGGGGTTCTTTC	CASSSHRDRGSF
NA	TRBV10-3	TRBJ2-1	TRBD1	TGTGCCATCAGTGACAGGGGGTTCTACAATGAGCAGTTCTTC	CAISDRGFYNEQFF
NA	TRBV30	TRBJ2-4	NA	TGTGCCTGGAACAGTGAAGCCAAAAACATTCAGTACTTC	CAWNSEAKNIQYF